This TCR beta chain was identified in a study of blood T cell repertoires in COVID-19. Looked up from germline, CDR1 is LNHDA and CDR2 is SQIVND (reference sequence). V was pared by 5 bases and J by 6 bases, with 14 bases between. The CDR3 spans 15 residues. Libraries were prepared by immunoSEQ multiplex PCR; TCRdb keeps only in-frame clonotypes and omits some of them. The sample lists about 330,000 clones, 86% occurring once. Sequences were obtained from peripheral blood. The TCR was taken from a woman aged 50 to 65 with acute or convalescent COVID-19. The genes are TRBV19 and TRBJ1-6; TRBD1 might be the D (6 bases). The CDR3 protein is CASSLQGNGNSPLHF. The CDR3, as DNA: TGTGCCAGTAGTCTACAGGGAAATGGTAATTCACCCCTCCACTTT.